Presented here are 3 T cell receptor beta chains from one specimen sequenced in a study of OX40 agonist ivuxolimab in advanced cancers. TCRdb's table, derived via immunoSEQ multiplex PCR, lists solely in-frame clones and lacks some. Of tens of thousands of clones in the sample, 65% to 85% were seen once. Material: CD4+ or CD8+ T cells sorted from blood, obtained in a trial of the OX40 agonist ivuxolimab. The receptors come from an adult with an advanced solid tumor such as melanoma, head and neck, liver or kidney cancer.

V is TRBV28 and J is TRBJ2-3; D possibly corresponds to TRBD2 (6 bases). Germline lookup yields CDR1 MDHEN and CDR2 SYDVKM. V was shortened by 5 bases and J by 4 bases, with 31 bases between the two germline ends. The CDR3 consists of 20 residues. The CDR3 loop reads CASSPGLVLTLSFGPDTQYF. DNA for the CDR3: TGTGCCAGCAGTCCGGGACTTGTTCTTACTCTTAGCTTCGGGCCAGATACGCAGTATTTT.

This clone was counted once. The J gene is TRBJ2-2, the V gene TRBV5-1, with TRBD1 matching 8 bases. Germline V CDR1 and CDR2: SGHRS, YFSETQ. CDR3 length equals 14 residues. Trimming at V came to 5 bases and at J to 4 bases, leaving 4 bases not matched to a gene. This chain's CDR3 is CASSSQGATGELFF. CDR3 coding DNA: TGCGCCAGCAGTTCGCAGGGGGCCACCGGGGAGCTGTTTTTT.

The CDR3 loop is CASRWRYSYEQYF. CDR3 sequence (DNA): TGTGCCAGCAGGTGGCGATACTCCTACGAGCAGTACTTC. V is TRBV2 and J is TRBJ2-7; D gene unclear. This CDR3 has 13 residues. Germline-derived CDR1 and CDR2 are SNHLY and FYNNEI. Trimming cost V 6 bases and J 0 bases, with 9 bases left between them.